The rows below give T cell receptor beta chains drawn from one sample of a study of cytomegalovirus exposure and HLA in healthy donors. The data were produced by immunoSEQ multiplex PCR, yet TCRdb's version contains in-frame clones alone and is incomplete. This repertoire includes about 170,000 clones. Input material: PBMCs. The receptors here all came from a woman between 18 and 30 years old in good health and CMV-seropositive. CDR3s include the opening cysteine and the closing phenylalanine or tryptophan. The order of the fields is V gene, J gene, D gene, CDR3 protein, CDR3 DNA. D genes are given only for firm matches.

V: TRBV11-2
J: TRBJ2-7
D: NA
CDR3: CASSLGQAFYEQYF
DNA: TGTGCCAGCAGCTTGGGGCAGGCCTTCTACGAGCAGTACTTC

V: TRBV2
J: TRBJ2-3
D: NA
CDR3: CASSTGPDTQYF
DNA: TGTGCCAGCAGTACAGGACCAGATACGCAGTATTTT

V: TRBV13
J: TRBJ2-1
D: TRBD2
CDR3: CASSTGTGGSYNEQFF
DNA: TGTGCCAGCAGCACGGGCACGGGCGGGAGCTACAATGAGCAGTTCTTC

V: TRBV27
J: TRBJ1-1
D: TRBD1
CDR3: CASSRRGLNTEAFF
DNA: TGTGCCAGCAGTCGAAGGGGGCTGAACACTGAAGCTTTCTTT

V: TRBV14
J: TRBJ2-7
D: NA
CDR3: CASRPAGSSEQYF
DNA: TGTGCCAGCAGACCAGCGGGCTCTTCCGAGCAGTACTTC

V: TRBV15
J: TRBJ1-2
D: NA
CDR3: CATSRASQGAYGYTF
DNA: TGTGCCACCAGCAGAGCCAGTCAGGGCGCCTATGGCTACACCTTC

V: TRBV6-5
J: TRBJ1-2
D: TRBD1
CDR3: CASSYSRGTGYTF
DNA: TGTGCCAGCAGCTACTCCAGGGGGACAGGCTACACCTTC

V: TRBV19
J: TRBJ2-6
D: NA
CDR3: CASSRSRTNSGANVLTF
DNA: TGTGCCAGTAGTCGGAGTAGAACTAACTCTGGGGCCAACGTCCTGACTTTC

V: TRBV7-9
J: TRBJ1-5
D: TRBD1
CDR3: CASSHGQGGQPQHF
DNA: TGTGCCAGCAGCCACGGACAGGGGGGTCAGCCCCAGCATTTT

V: TRBV19
J: TRBJ1-1
D: TRBD1
CDR3: CASRQTDRGPSAEAFF
DNA: TGTGCCAGTCGCCAGACAGACAGGGGGCCTAGCGCTGAAGCTTTCTTT

V: TRBV9
J: TRBJ1-1
D: TRBD1
CDR3: CASSGQGEKAFF
DNA: TGTGCCAGCAGCGGACAGGGTGAAAAAGCTTTCTTT

V: TRBV15
J: TRBJ2-5
D: NA
CDR3: CATSRDRGLGLQGSETQYF
DNA: TGTGCCACCAGCAGAGATCGGGGCCTCGGACTCCAGGGGTCAGAGACCCAGTACTTC

V: TRBV7-2
J: TRBJ2-1
D: TRBD2
CDR3: CASSWGPNSGGPSPLF
DNA: TGTGCCAGCAGCTGGGGACCAAATAGCGGGGGGCCCTCGCCGCTCTTC

V: TRBV7-9
J: TRBJ2-7
D: TRBD1
CDR3: CASSLPGTGGQFDEQYF
DNA: TGTGCCAGCAGCTTGCCCGGGACAGGGGGCCAATTTGACGAGCAGTACTTC

V: TRBV6-5
J: TRBJ1-1
D: TRBD1
CDR3: CASSSSGQGKAFF
DNA: TGTGCCAGCAGTTCCTCGGGACAGGGTAAGGCTTTCTTT

V: TRBV19
J: TRBJ1-2
D: NA
CDR3: CASKAGWPDDGYTF
DNA: TGTGCCAGTAAAGCGGGGTGGCCAGACGATGGCTACACCTTC

V: TRBV2
J: TRBJ1-1
D: NA
CDR3: CASGQGMNTEAFF
DNA: TGTGCCAGCGGCCAGGGGATGAACACTGAAGCTTTCTTT

V: TRBV4-1
J: TRBJ1-5
D: NA
CDR3: CASSQERDPSQPQHF
DNA: TGCGCCAGCAGCCAAGAGCGGGACCCGTCGCAGCCCCAGCATTTT

V: TRBV2
J: TRBJ2-1
D: NA
CDR3: CASSEVAYEQFF
DNA: TGTGCCAGCAGTGAGGTAGCGTATGAGCAGTTCTTC

V: TRBV7-9
J: TRBJ2-3
D: TRBD1
CDR3: CASIRQGASTDTQYF
DNA: TGTGCCAGCATAAGACAGGGGGCTAGCACAGATACGCAGTATTTT

V: TRBV10-1
J: TRBJ1-5
D: NA
CDR3: CASNTGNQPQHF
DNA: TGCGCCAGCAATACAGGGAATCAGCCCCAGCATTTT

V: TRBV7-9
J: TRBJ1-1
D: TRBD1
CDR3: CASSRGQTNTEAFF
DNA: TGTGCCAGCAGCCGGGGACAGACGAACACTGAAGCTTTCTTT

V: TRBV5-4
J: TRBJ2-1
D: NA
CDR3: CASSPGLNDEQFF
DNA: TGTGCCAGCAGCCCGGGACTTAACGATGAGCAGTTCTTC

V: TRBV4-2
J: TRBJ2-3
D: TRBD1
CDR3: CASSTRQGSHTDTQYF
DNA: TGTGCCAGCAGCACCCGACAGGGTTCCCACACAGATACGCAGTATTTT

V: TRBV6-1
J: TRBJ1-3
D: TRBD1
CDR3: CASRGTGGIPGQYF
DNA: TGTGCCAGCAGGGGGACAGGGGGGATCCCCGGGCAATATTTT

V: TRBV5-1
J: TRBJ2-2
D: NA
CDR3: CASSKDRWYTGELFF
DNA: TGCGCCAGCAGCAAGGACAGATGGTACACCGGGGAGCTGTTTTTT

V: TRBV4-1
J: TRBJ2-7
D: TRBD2
CDR3: CASSQETSEYYEQYF
DNA: TGCGCCAGCAGCCAAGAGACTAGCGAATACTACGAGCAGTACTTC

V: TRBV4-1
J: TRBJ2-7
D: NA
CDR3: CASSQDRGVQQYF
DNA: TGCGCCAGCAGCCAAGATCGCGGCGTCCAGCAGTACTTC

V: TRBV19
J: TRBJ1-5
D: NA
CDR3: CASSIEQGGYQPQHF
DNA: TGTGCCAGTAGTATAGAACAGGGAGGGTATCAGCCCCAGCATTTT

V: TRBV4-1
J: TRBJ1-1
D: NA
CDR3: CASQRISGGFNTEAFF
DNA: TGCGCCAGCCAGAGGATCTCGGGGGGATTCAACACTGAAGCTTTCTTT

V: TRBV7-2
J: TRBJ2-1
D: TRBD1
CDR3: CASSTQGQGFEQFF
DNA: TGTGCCAGCAGCACCCAGGGACAGGGCTTTGAGCAGTTCTTC

V: TRBV28
J: TRBJ1-2
D: TRBD1
CDR3: CASTPGGQGAYGYTF
DNA: TGTGCCAGCACCCCGGGGGGACAGGGGGCCTATGGCTACACCTTC

V: TRBV7-9
J: TRBJ2-1
D: TRBD2
CDR3: CASSLTSGGAVEQFF
DNA: TGTGCCAGCAGCTTAACTAGCGGGGGGGCGGTTGAGCAGTTCTTC

V: TRBV4-3
J: TRBJ2-3
D: TRBD2
CDR3: CASSLGLVGPDTQYF
DNA: TGCGCCAGCAGCCTGGGACTAGTAGGTCCAGATACGCAGTATTTT

V: TRBV5-1
J: TRBJ1-2
D: TRBD1
CDR3: CASSAGQVHYGYTF
DNA: TGCGCCAGCAGCGCGGGACAGGTCCACTATGGCTACACCTTC

V: TRBV2
J: TRBJ2-1
D: TRBD2
CDR3: CASMGTSGNEQFF
DNA: TGTGCCAGCATGGGGACTAGCGGCAATGAGCAGTTCTTC

V: TRBV29-1
J: TRBJ1-5
D: TRBD1
CDR3: CSVLPGQGIDQPQHF
DNA: TGCAGCGTTTTGCCGGGACAGGGAATTGATCAGCCCCAGCATTTT

V: TRBV5-4
J: TRBJ1-2
D: NA
CDR3: CASSLLGSYGYTF
DNA: TGTGCCAGCAGCTTGTTGGGGAGCTATGGCTACACCTTC

V: TRBV13
J: TRBJ2-2
D: NA
CDR3: CASSPAPGLAGELFF
DNA: TGTGCCAGCAGCCCTGCTCCGGGATTGGCCGGGGAGCTGTTTTTT

V: TRBV6-4
J: TRBJ2-1
D: TRBD1
CDR3: CASSDRQGAYNEQFF
DNA: TGTGCCAGCAGTGACAGACAGGGGGCCTACAATGAGCAGTTCTTC

V: TRBV25-1
J: TRBJ2-1
D: TRBD2
CDR3: CASSESSGRVNEQFF
DNA: TGTGCCAGCAGTGAGAGTAGCGGGAGGGTAAATGAGCAGTTCTTC

V: TRBV7-2
J: TRBJ2-7
D: NA
CDR3: CASRLGQTREQYF
DNA: TGTGCCAGCAGACTCGGACAGACCCGCGAGCAGTACTTC

V: TRBV18
J: TRBJ1-1
D: TRBD1
CDR3: CASSGQVNTEAFF
DNA: TGTGCCAGCTCGGGACAGGTGAACACTGAAGCTTTCTTT

V: TRBV13
J: TRBJ1-2
D: NA
CDR3: CASSLQGGLANYGYTF
DNA: TGTGCCAGCAGCTTACAGGGAGGTCTGGCTAACTATGGCTACACCTTC

V: TRBV30
J: TRBJ2-3
D: NA
CDR3: CAWSSSDTQYF
DNA: TGTGCCTGGAGCTCGTCAGATACGCAGTATTTT

V: TRBV7-9
J: TRBJ2-1
D: TRBD2
CDR3: CASSSRTREGNQRDEQFF
DNA: TGTGCCAGCAGCTCGCGGACTAGAGAGGGCAATCAAAGGGATGAGCAGTTCTTC

V: TRBV5-6
J: TRBJ2-3
D: NA
CDR3: CASSLVVVGTDTQYF
DNA: TGTGCCAGCAGCTTGGTAGTAGTGGGCACAGATACGCAGTATTTT

V: TRBV13
J: TRBJ2-1
D: NA
CDR3: CASSFMFGGPRNEQFF
DNA: TGTGCCAGCAGCTTTATGTTCGGGGGGCCGCGAAATGAGCAGTTCTTC

V: TRBV10-2
J: TRBJ1-5
D: NA
CDR3: CATGGGNGNQPQHF
DNA: TGCGCCACCGGTGGGGGGAACGGCAATCAGCCCCAGCATTTT

V: TRBV5-6
J: TRBJ1-6
D: NA
CDR3: CASSPGGGVFYNSPLHF
DNA: TGTGCCAGCAGCCCTGGCGGGGGCGTCTTCTATAATTCACCCCTCCACTTT

V: TRBV6-1
J: TRBJ1-6
D: NA
CDR3: CASSEALQVYNSPLHF
DNA: TGTGCCAGCAGTGAAGCGCTCCAGGTCTATAATTCACCCCTCCACTTT

V: TRBV29-1
J: TRBJ2-3
D: NA
CDR3: CSVKIDKGWSTDTQYF
DNA: TGCAGCGTTAAGATAGACAAAGGTTGGAGCACAGATACGCAGTATTTT